This TCR beta chain stems from a study of OX40 agonist ivuxolimab in advanced cancers. Whole-study context: The dose-escalation cohort had hepatocellular carcinoma, melanoma, renal cell or head and neck cancer.

Remarks on this clone: The antigen is not known.

The germline gives CDR1 MNHNY, CDR2 SVGAGI (reference sequence). There are 12 residues in the CDR3. The trim removed 5 bases at V and 9 bases at J, leaving 6 bases unmatched. Study findings and constraints: Those patients achieving a partial response at 0.1-3.0 mg/kg showed among the lowest clonal expansion. The mean number of expanded clones was higher in CD8+ T cells than in CD4+. The expanded peripheral T cells' antigen specificity was not determined.

The protocol was immunoSEQ multiplex PCR, while the TCRdb copy is restricted to in-frame clones and leaves out a portion. The sample has 72,000 or so clones; about 80% are singletons. V and J are TRBV6-6 and TRBJ2-7; TRBD1 aligns across 8 bases. Sequencing used CD4+ or CD8+ T cells sorted from blood, obtained in a trial of the OX40 agonist ivuxolimab. This receptor was taken from an adult with an advanced solid tumor such as melanoma, head and neck, liver or kidney cancer. CDR3 in amino acids: CASSRQGTGQYF. The CDR3 region has the DNA TGTGCCAGCAGTCGACAGGGGACGGGGCAGTACTTC.